Each of the 32 T cell receptor beta chains below was sequenced from the same sample in a study of shared clonotypes between healthy human individuals. Only CD45RO-negative cells positively selected for CCR7 counted as naive CD8 cells, so terminally differentiated effector memory CD45RA+ cells were excluded. Clones were read by immunoSEQ multiplex PCR, and TCRdb kept only the in-frame ones, dropping some. The table records about 2.1 million clones, roughly 91% of them present only once. The sample was naive CD8+ T cells from PBMCs. The receptors were gathered from a young man in good health. Some clones in this sample may be carry-over from other donors' samples.

The chain has TRBV5-1 and TRBJ2-7, with D perhaps TRBD2 (5 bases). The germline V gene has CDR1 SGHRS and CDR2 YFSETQ. V lost 2 bases, J lost 3 bases, and 12 bases lay in between. The CDR3 has 14 residues. CDR3: CASSFSGNVYEQYF. Here the CDR3 DNA reads TGCGCCAGCAGCTTCTCGGGGAACGTCTACGAGCAGTACTTC.

V gene TRBV5-6 combines with J gene TRBJ1-2, with a weak D call TRBD1 (5 bases). Germline assignment: CDR1 SGHDT and CDR2 YYEEEE. The V and J ends lost 5 bases and 4 bases respectively, with 21 bases between them. The CDR3 consists of 16 residues. Here the CDR3 reads CASSSSNGGPSYGYTF. The CDR3 nucleotides read TGTGCCAGCAGTTCGTCTAACGGGGGACCGAGCTATGGCTACACCTTC.

The V gene is TRBV5-6, the J gene TRBJ2-3; D is ambiguous. Looked up from germline, CDR1 is SGHDT and CDR2 is YYEEEE. CDR3 length: 16 residues. V was trimmed by 1 base and J by 3 bases, leaving 15 bases between them. CDR3 protein: CASSLKSNDITDTQYF. In DNA form, the CDR3 reads TGTGCCAGCAGCTTGAAGAGTAACGACATAACAGATACGCAGTATTTT.

The chain links TRBV9 to TRBJ2-1, with 11 positions matching TRBD2. The CDR3 is 20 amino acids. Germline CDR1 SGDLS, CDR2 YYNGEE. V shed 3 bases and J 0 bases; nucleotides not matched to a gene: 14. CDR3 bases: TGTGCCAGCAGCGCGTCCGAGGGACTAGCGGAGACAAGCTCCTACAATGAGCAGTTCTTC. Translation: CASSASEGLAETSSYNEQFF.

The chain is built from TRBV7-9 and TRBJ2-5; D not resolved. Trimming cost V 0 bases and J 3 bases, with 8 bases left between them. CDR1 SEHNR and CDR2 FQNEAQ come from the germline V gene (reference sequence). The CDR3 runs 14 residues. CDR3 protein: CASSLARVEETQYF. CDR3 sequence (DNA): TGTGCCAGCAGCTTAGCGCGCGTTGAAGAGACCCAGTACTTC.

The chain uses TRBV7-9 and TRBJ2-2; 9 nucleotides agree with TRBD1. CDR1 is SEHNR, CDR2 FQNEAQ, per germline (reference sequence). V gave up 1 base and J gave up 3 bases; unmatched junction bases: 0. CDR3 size: 15 residues. The CDR3 loop reads CASSLGTGDTGELFF. The CDR3 DNA follows: TGTGCCAGCAGCTTAGGGACAGGGGACACCGGGGAGCTGTTTTTT.

V is TRBV11-2 and J is TRBJ2-3; D possibly corresponds to TRBD2 (6 bases). Germline loops: CDR1 SGHAT, CDR2 FQNNGV. V was pared by 0 bases and J by 0 bases, with 13 bases between. This CDR3 comprises 17 residues. The CDR3 protein is CASSLERSAGSTDTQYF. Written as DNA, the CDR3 is TGTGCCAGCAGCTTAGAGAGGTCTGCGGGGAGCACAGATACGCAGTATTTT.

This chain uses TRBV4-3 with TRBJ1-5; D is undetermined. The length of the CDR3 is 13 residues. Trimming stripped 8 bases from V and 0 bases from J, with 8 bases between. Germline V lookup: CDR1 LGHNA, CDR2 YSLEER. The chain's CDR3 is CASSEYSNQPQHF. CDR3 in DNA: TGCGCCAGCTCGGAGTATAGCAATCAGCCCCAGCATTTT.

V is TRBV19 and J is TRBJ2-2, with TRBD2 identical over 8 bases. The V gene's germline CDR1 is LNHDA and CDR2 SQIVND (reference sequence). V lost 6 bases to trimming and J lost 9 bases; unmatched junction nucleotides: 12. CDR3 length: 15 residues. CDR3 coding DNA: TGTGCCAGTAGGGATGGACTAGCAGGGCACCGGGAGCTGTTTTTT. This codes for CASRDGLAGHRELFF. Full variable domain (missing parts from reference TRBV19 and TRBJ2-2): DGGITQSPKYLFRKEGQNVTLSCEQNLNHDAMYWYRQDPGQGLRLIYYSQIVNDFQKGDIAEGYSVSREKKESFPLTVTSAQKNPTAFYLCASRDGLAGHRELFFGEGSRLTVL.

The V gene is TRBV5-6, the J gene TRBJ2-7; D remains unclear. CDR1 is SGHDT and CDR2 is YYEEEE in the germline V gene. V shed 0 bases and J shed 4 bases, with 11 bases lying between them. CDR3 length equals 14 residues. CDR3 residues: CASSLGASLYEQYF. CDR3 coding DNA: TGTGCCAGCAGCTTGGGGGCCAGTCTTTACGAGCAGTACTTC.

V is TRBV7-9 and J is TRBJ1-1; D may be TRBD1 (5 bases). Trimming pared 7 bases from V and 3 bases from J, leaving 18 bases between. The germline V gene has CDR1 SEHNR and CDR2 FQNEAQ (reference sequence). The CDR3 sequence is 15 residues long. CDR3 sequence reads: CASTALNEGHTEAFF. CDR3 nucleotides: TGTGCCAGCACAGCTTTAAACGAGGGGCACACTGAAGCTTTCTTT.

The chain links TRBV11-2 to TRBJ2-3; 9 bases match TRBD2. The J segment lost 3 bases and the V segment lost 3 bases, leaving 13 bases of the junction unmatched. The CDR3 extends over 18 amino acids. CDR1 and CDR2 from the germline V gene are SGHAT and FQNNGV. DNA of the CDR3: TGTGCCAGCAGCTTCACGTTATGGGCGGGAGGGCCTACAGATACGCAGTATTTT. It yields the protein CASSFTLWAGGPTDTQYF.

V gene TRBV30 combines with J gene TRBJ2-5, with D hard to call. The CDR3 is 13 residues long. Germline loops: CDR1 GTSNPN, CDR2 SVGIG (reference sequence). The V end lost 4 bases, the J end lost 0 bases, and 9 bases lay between the germline ends. The CDR3 nucleotides are TGTGCCTGGACTAGACGGAACCAAGAGACCCAGTACTTC. This sequence encodes CAWTRRNQETQYF.

This clone was observed a handful of times. The chain links TRBV5-4 to TRBJ1-1, with D unclear. Germline CDR1 and CDR2: SGHNT and YYREEE (reference sequence). V lost 3 bases and J lost 0, with 6 bases in between. The CDR3 contains 13 residues. CDR3 loop: CASSSPVNTEAFF. CDR3 coding DNA: TGTGCCAGCAGCTCTCCAGTGAACACTGAAGCTTTCTTT.

The chain has TRBV5-1 and TRBJ2-5, with D possibly being TRBD1 (5 bases). Trimming took off 0 bases at V and 4 bases at J, with 13 bases between the two ends. CDR3 size: 15 residues. Germline V gene sequence: CDR1 SGHRS, CDR2 YFSETQ. The CDR3 is CASSLVDTQRETQYF. The CDR3 region has the DNA TGCGCCAGCAGCTTGGTGGACACCCAGCGAGAGACCCAGTACTTC.

The chain is built from TRBV10-3 and TRBJ1-3; D not certain. There are 17 residues in the CDR3. V lost 8 bases to trimming and J lost 3 bases, with 23 bases between them. Germline CDR1 and CDR2: ENHRY and SYGVKD. In nucleotides, the CDR3 is TGTGCCATCTCGGAATCTCGGAGGCTGTCCGGTGGAAACACCATATATTTT. It translates to CAISESRRLSGGNTIYF.

This chain uses TRBV5-8 with TRBJ2-5; perhaps TRBD1 as D (5 bases). V shed 4 bases and J shed 1 base, with 17 bases lying between them. Per the germline V gene, CDR1 is SGHTS and CDR2 is YDEGEE. The CDR3 loop spans 16 amino acids. The CDR3 DNA reads TGTGCCAGCAGCAGAGAACCGACAGCTGTCCAAGAGACCCAGTACTTC. Its protein is CASSREPTAVQETQYF.

The rearrangement uses TRBV5-1 and TRBJ2-3, with 11 bases matching TRBD2. J lost 1 base, V lost 1 base, and 8 bases had no gene match. The CDR3 sequence is 18 residues long. Germline V gene lookup returns CDR1 SGHRS and CDR2 YFSETQ. CDR3 region: CASSLRLAGTVGTDTQYF. The CDR3 nucleotides read TGCGCCAGCAGCTTGCGACTAGCGGGAACCGTGGGCACAGATACGCAGTATTTT. The full variable domain, rest sourced from reference TRBV5-1 and TRBJ2-3, is KAGVTQTPRYLIKTRGQQVTLSCSPISGHRSVSWYQQTPGQGLQFLFEYFSETQRNKGNFPGRFSGRQFSNSRSEMNVSTLELGDSALYLCASSLRLAGTVGTDTQYFGPGTRLTVL.

V usage is TRBV7-9 and J usage is TRBJ2-5; 13 nucleotides line up with TRBD2. The germline V gene has CDR1 SEHNR and CDR2 FQNEAQ (reference sequence). V trimming: 4 bases; J trimming: 5 bases; junction bases outside the gene matches: 16. The CDR3 has 19 amino acids. The CDR3 region has the DNA TGTGCCAGCAGCTCCGGACTAGCGGGAGTACCGCAGGGGGGGGAGACCCAGTACTTC. Its protein product is CASSSGLAGVPQGGETQYF.

V usage is TRBV6-8 and J usage is TRBJ1-3; D is possibly TRBD1 (5 bases). The ends were cut back, 11 bases at V and 1 base at J, with 15 bases in the middle. Germline CDR1 reads MNHGY; CDR2 reads SAAAGT. The CDR3 is made up of 14 amino acids. Here the CDR3 reads CAGVGTDSGNTIYF. In DNA, the CDR3 is TGTGCCGGGGTTGGGACCGATTCTGGAAACACCATATATTTT.

The chain has TRBV5-8 and TRBJ2-5; TRBD1 aligns across 10 bases. The germline V gene encodes CDR1 SGHTS and CDR2 YDEGEE. Trimming cost V 4 bases and J 0 bases; bases outside gene matches: 9. The CDR3 contains 17 residues. The CDR3 sequence is CASSMETGGRYQETQYF. In DNA form, the CDR3 reads TGTGCCAGCAGCATGGAGACAGGGGGCCGCTACCAAGAGACCCAGTACTTC.

The chain employs TRBV15 and TRBJ1-2; D unclear. The CDR3 runs to 12 residues. Germline lookup yields CDR1 LNHNV and CDR2 YYDKDF (reference sequence). Deletions cut 3 bases from V and 8 bases from J, with 10 bases between. The CDR3 DNA sequence: TGTGCCACCAGCAGTAGACTAACGGGCTACACCTTC. Translation gives CATSSRLTGYTF.

J is TRBJ2-2 and V is TRBV2, with TRBD2 matching 13 bases. Per the germline V gene, CDR1 is SNHLY and CDR2 is FYNNEI. CDR3 length: 13 amino acids. The trim removed 10 bases at V and 8 bases at J, leaving 4 bases unmatched. As DNA, the CDR3 is TGTGCCATGCAGACTAGCGGGAGGGGGGAGCTGTTTTTT. Translating gives CAMQTSGRGELFF.

This chain uses TRBV29-1 with TRBJ2-3; 11 nucleotides align to TRBD2. V shed 7 bases, J shed 0 bases, and the junction held 0 bases outside the gene matches. The germline CDR1 and CDR2 sequences are SQVTM and ANQGSEA. This CDR3 spans 13 amino acids. CDR3 loop: CSGTSGSTDTQYF. The CDR3 DNA follows: TGCAGCGGGACTAGCGGGAGCACAGATACGCAGTATTTT.

The chain joins TRBV2 to TRBJ1-3; D uncertain. The CDR3 is 11 amino acids. V lost 6 bases and J 6 bases, leaving 6 bases between the germline ends. CDR1 is SNHLY and CDR2 is FYNNEI in the germline V gene. The CDR3 reads CASRRANTIYF. The CDR3 coding sequence is TGTGCCAGCAGGAGGGCAAACACCATATATTTT.

The chain is built from TRBV9 and TRBJ1-4; 12 nucleotides agree with TRBD1. The CDR3 contains 15 residues. V was clipped by 2 bases and J by 7 bases; unmatched bases: 3. Looked up from germline, CDR1 is SGDLS and CDR2 is YYNGEE. DNA for the CDR3: TGTGCCAGCAGCGTGGGACAGGGGGCGCGTGAAAAACTGTTTTTT. Protein product: CASSVGQGAREKLFF.

The rearrangement links TRBV4-2 to TRBJ2-7; either TRBD1 or TRBD2 may supply D (5 bases each). Germline V CDR1 and CDR2: LGHNA, YNFKEQ. V lost 5 bases and J 5 bases, leaving 22 bases between the germline ends. The CDR3 consists of 16 residues. The CDR3 here is CASSSFREGDRDEQYF. The CDR3 DNA follows: TGTGCCAGCAGCTCATTTAGGGAAGGGGACCGTGACGAGCAGTACTTC.

In regard to this clone: Other nucleotide sequences in the sample specify the same CDR3. The gene calls are TRBV28 and TRBJ2-3, with D unclear. V gave up 6 bases and J gave up 2 bases, with 12 bases separating them. This CDR3 spans 14 amino acids. Germline-derived CDR1 and CDR2 are MDHEN and SYDVKM. The CDR3 nucleotides read TGTGCCAGCAGCTTGGGTAGCAACACAGATACGCAGTATTTT. Protein: CASSLGSNTDTQYF.

The V and J genes are TRBV6-1 and TRBJ1-2; the D gene is possibly TRBD1 (6 bases). Trimming took 5 bases from V and 0 from J, leaving 10 bases between them. Germline V gives CDR1 MNHNS, CDR2 SASEGT. CDR3 size: 14 residues. CDR3 residues: CASSPWTANYGYTF. The CDR3 nucleotides read TGTGCCAGCAGTCCTTGGACAGCTAACTATGGCTACACCTTC.

V is TRBV30 and J is TRBJ1-5, with TRBD1 matching over 7 bases. CDR1 is GTSNPN and CDR2 is SVGIG in the germline V gene (reference sequence). This CDR3 is built from 14 residues. V shed 1 base and J 6 bases; nucleotides not matched to a gene: 6. In DNA form, the CDR3 reads TGTGCCTGGAGTGGAGACAGGGAGGGTCAGCCCCAGCATTTT. Translating it yields CAWSGDREGQPQHF.

The rearrangement uses TRBV6-1 and TRBJ1-2; 7 bases line up with TRBD1. This CDR3 has 14 amino acids. Germline V CDR1 and CDR2: MNHNS, SASEGT. V shed 3 bases, J shed 5 bases, and the junction held 6 bases outside the gene matches. CDR3 DNA sequence: TGTGCCAGCAGTGAGGACAGGAGAGCTTATGGCTACACCTTC. Translating gives CASSEDRRAYGYTF.

The genes are TRBV18 and TRBJ2-1; the match to TRBD1 covers 9 bases. With 2 bases clipped from V and 6 bases from J, the junction kept 11 bases outside the gene matches. The germline CDR1 and CDR2 sequences are KGHSH and LQKENI. This CDR3 has 17 residues. For the CDR3, the DNA is TGTGCCAGCTCACCAGCCCCGGGACAGGGTACGGGCAATGAGCAGTTCTTC. This codes for CASSPAPGQGTGNEQFF.